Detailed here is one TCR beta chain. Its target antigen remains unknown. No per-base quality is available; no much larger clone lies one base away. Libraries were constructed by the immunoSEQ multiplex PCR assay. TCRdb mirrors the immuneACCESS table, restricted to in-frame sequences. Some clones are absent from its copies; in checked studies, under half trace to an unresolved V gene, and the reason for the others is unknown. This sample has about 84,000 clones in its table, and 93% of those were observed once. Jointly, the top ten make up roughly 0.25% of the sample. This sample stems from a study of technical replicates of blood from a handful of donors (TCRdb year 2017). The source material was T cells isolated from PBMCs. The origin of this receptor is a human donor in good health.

The CDR3 here reads CASSFGGGYQETQYF. The nucleotide sequence is given as TGTGCCAGCAGCTTTGGGGGGGGTTATCAAGAGACCCAGTACTTC. Recombination linked TRBV7-6 to TRBJ2-5, with TRBD2 matching 7 junction bases. At the junction V is shortened by 3 bases and J by 2 bases; bases outside the gene matches: 6. Per the germline V gene, SGHVS is the CDR1 and FNYEAQ is the CDR2. CDR3 length: 15 amino acids, cysteine to phenylalanine. The read is trimmed to its CDR3 DNA, 45 bases read in frame from base 1.